These 30 T cell receptor beta chains came from one sample sequenced in a study of human T cells and chemical hapten exposure. Time point denoted: patch test 1, 2 weeks after DPC sensitization. Treatment in this sample: therapeutic diphenylcyclopropenone sensitization with weekly scalp DPC. TCRdb reanalysed the RACE reads using MiXCR and keeps one entry per CDR3 protein. Found here are approximately 350,000 distinct CDR3 sequences, roughly 6.9% of them singletons; the top ten hold about 8%. The sample in question was whole blood, obtained in connection with sensitization to the hapten diphenylcyclopropenone (DPC). All receptors derive from a young woman with alopecia areata. Some clones in this sample may be carry-over from other donors' samples.

The sample holds many counts of this clonotype. This chain joins TRBV4-3 and TRBJ2-1; 7 bases agree with TRBD2. Per the germline V gene, CDR1 is LGHNA and CDR2 is YSLEER. V lost 5 bases, J lost 5 bases, and 18 bases stayed unmatched. This CDR3 spans 18 amino acids. This chain's CDR3 is CASSGTAEREAADNEQFF. In DNA, the CDR3 is TGCGCCAGCAGCGGGACCGCGGAGCGGGAAGCGGCGGACAATGAGCAGTTCTTC.

This clonotype was recorded many times. The J gene is TRBJ1-4, the V gene TRBV6-1, with D tentatively TRBD1 (5 bases). Germline CDR1 is MNHNS and CDR2 is SASEGT. The CDR3 contains 13 residues. Trimming stripped 7 bases from V and 0 bases from J, with 6 bases between. The CDR3 sequence is CASIRATNEKLFF. The CDR3 region has the DNA TGTGCCAGCATCAGGGCAACTAATGAAAAACTGTTTTTT.

This chain connects TRBV6-5 to TRBJ1-1; TRBD1 agrees at 9 bases. This CDR3 is 15 amino acids long. Germline CDR1 and CDR2: MNHEY and SVGAGI. V trimming: 5 bases; J trimming: 4 bases; junction bases outside the gene matches: 8. This CDR3 reads CASSPGQGAVTEAFF. CDR3 DNA: TGTGCCAGCAGTCCGGGACAGGGTGCGGTCACTGAAGCTTTCTTT.

The rearrangement links TRBV27 to TRBJ1-6, with 8 bases lining up with TRBD1. CDR1 and CDR2 from the germline V gene are MNHEY and SMNVEV (reference sequence). V lost 4 bases, J lost 8 bases, and 7 bases stayed unmatched. The CDR3 extends over 15 amino acids. DNA for the CDR3: TGTGCCAGCAGTTACCACAGGGGGACGGATTCACCCCTCCACTTT. Translating gives CASSYHRGTDSPLHF.

The chain has TRBV4-3 and TRBJ2-2; perhaps TRBD2 as D (6 bases). With 0 bases removed from V and 7 bases from J, the gap between germline ends came to 9 bases. This CDR3 is built from 14 residues. Germline V lookup: CDR1 LGHNA, CDR2 YSLEER. As DNA, the CDR3 is TGCGCCAGCAGCCAAGATCGGGGAGGCGGGGAGCTGTTTTTT. It yields the protein CASSQDRGGGELFF.

This clonotype turned up a few times. The CDR3 bases are TGTGCCAGCAGGGTACCAGGGTTGAACACTGAAGCTTTCTTT. Its translation is CASRVPGLNTEAFF. The genes are TRBV6-5 and TRBJ1-1; maybe TRBD1 (5 bases). The CDR3 consists of 14 residues. V was shortened by 6 bases and J by 0 bases, with 11 bases between the two germline ends. Germline lookup yields CDR1 MNHEY and CDR2 SVGAGI.

The genes are TRBV18 and TRBJ1-5; D is unclear. The V and J ends lost 3 bases and 6 bases respectively, with 9 bases between them. Germline CDR1 reads KGHSH; CDR2 reads LQKENI. The CDR3 loop spans 13 amino acids. CDR3 sequence: CASSPGVGQPQHF. CDR3 nucleotides: TGTGCCAGCTCACCGGGAGTGGGTCAGCCCCAGCATTTT. Full variable domain (rest looked up from reference TRBV18 and TRBJ1-5): NAGVMQNPRHLVRRRGQEARLRCSPMKGHSHVYWYRQLPEEGLKFMVYLQKENIIDESGMPKERFSAEFPKEGPSILRIQQVVRGDSAAYFCASSPGVGQPQHFGDGTRLSIL.

In this sample, this clonotype turned up many times. The rearrangement uses TRBV20-1 and TRBJ2-1, with 12 bases that match TRBD2. The CDR3 extends over 15 amino acids. Germline trimming cut 5 bases from V and 3 bases from J; bases unmatched to any gene: 5. Germline CDR1 reads DFQATT; CDR2 reads SNEGSKA (reference sequence). CDR3 DNA: TGCAGTGCTCCGACTAGCGGGGGTATCTACAATGAGCAGTTCTTC. This translates into CSAPTSGGIYNEQFF.

The rearrangement joins TRBV5-1 to TRBJ2-1; D may match TRBD1 or TRBD2 (6 bases each). V dropped 0 bases and J dropped 8 bases, with 15 bases sitting between them. CDR1 is SGHRS, CDR2 YFSETQ, per germline. CDR3 length equals 15 residues. CDR3 region: CASSLDGGLSDEQFF. In nucleotides, the CDR3 is TGCGCCAGCAGCTTGGATGGGGGGCTCTCGGATGAGCAGTTCTTC.

This clonotype was seen repeatedly, ten times or more. This chain joins TRBV2 and TRBJ2-3; D unresolved. CDR1 SNHLY and CDR2 FYNNEI come from the germline V gene. The CDR3 covers 15 residues. V dropped 2 bases and J dropped 0 bases, with 9 bases sitting between them. As DNA, the CDR3 is TGTGCCAGCAGTGAATCGACCGCTAGCACAGATACGCAGTATTTT. It codes for CASSESTASTDTQYF.

The V and J genes are TRBV20-1 and TRBJ2-3; D unresolved. CDR1 is DFQATT, CDR2 SNEGSKA, per germline (reference sequence). This CDR3 spans 12 amino acids. V was clipped by 1 base and J by 4 bases, with 6 bases between them. DNA for the CDR3: TGCAGTGCTAGAGTACTATCAGATACGCAGTATTTT. Its protein is CSARVLSDTQYF.

This clonotype was seen a handful of times. The chain employs TRBV7-8 and TRBJ1-3; no firm D call. The CDR3 extends over 13 amino acids. Germline V gene sequence: CDR1 SGHVS, CDR2 FQNEAQ. Trimming cost V 5 bases and J 3 bases, with 8 bases left between them. In DNA form, the CDR3 reads TGTGCCAGCAGCCTAGGCTATGGAAACACCATATATTTT. It is translated as CASSLGYGNTIYF.

This clonotype was counted a few times. V gene TRBV18 combines with J gene TRBJ2-1, with 11 bases aligning to TRBD2. Germline CDR1 KGHSH, CDR2 LQKENI. The CDR3 extends over 15 amino acids. J lost 8 bases, V lost 3 bases, and 6 bases had no gene match. The CDR3 loop reads CASSPSGGALYEQFF. DNA of the CDR3: TGTGCCAGCTCACCTAGCGGGGGGGCTTTGTATGAGCAGTTCTTC.

The chain has TRBV28 and TRBJ2-7; no firm D call. Trimming took 5 bases from V and 4 from J, leaving 18 bases between them. This CDR3 is 15 amino acids long. Germline CDR1 MDHEN, CDR2 SYDVKM. This CDR3 is CASSMNPTSLYEQYF. The CDR3 bases are TGTGCCAGCAGTATGAACCCCACATCCCTATACGAGCAGTACTTC.

This clonotype occurred a few times. The chain couples TRBV20-1 to TRBJ1-1; D is perhaps TRBD1 (6 bases). CDR1 DFQATT and CDR2 SNEGSKA come from the germline V gene (reference sequence). CDR3 length: 15 amino acids. With 1 base removed from V and 3 bases from J, the gap between germline ends came to 15 bases. The CDR3 region has the DNA TGCAGTGCTAGAGCAGGTGGGCAGGGGTACACTGAAGCTTTCTTT. Its protein is CSARAGGQGYTEAFF.

This sequence joins TRBV5-1 and TRBJ1-4, with D hard to call. This CDR3 contains 14 residues. Per germline, CDR1 SGHRS and CDR2 YFSETQ. V dropped 0 bases and J dropped 3 bases, with 6 bases sitting between them. The CDR3 region has the DNA TGCGCCAGCAGCTTGGTCGGTTCTAATGAAAAACTGTTTTTT. Protein product: CASSLVGSNEKLFF.

This clonotype was seen a handful of times. J is TRBJ2-5 and V is TRBV7-2, with a weak D call TRBD1 (5 bases). The V and J ends lost 1 base and 4 bases respectively, with 13 bases between them. From germline, CDR1 is SGHTA and CDR2 FQGNSA. The CDR3 contains 15 residues. The CDR3, as DNA: TGTGCCAGCAGCTTAGTAGATGGCAGGGCAGAGACCCAGTACTTC. The encoded protein is CASSLVDGRAETQYF.

This clonotype came up many times. This chain uses TRBV7-2 with TRBJ1-2; D is unresolved. The V gene lost 5 bases and the J gene lost 2 bases, with 6 bases spanning the gap. Per the germline V gene, CDR1 is SGHTA and CDR2 is FQGNSA. CDR3 length: 12 residues. CDR3 nucleotides: TGTGCCAGCAGCGTAGACAACTATGGCTACACCTTC. Protein sequence: CASSVDNYGYTF.

This chain uses TRBV28 with TRBJ1-2; D gene unclear. This CDR3 spans 13 amino acids. Germline V gives CDR1 MDHEN, CDR2 SYDVKM. V lost 2 bases and J 4 bases, leaving 8 bases between the germline ends. The CDR3: CASSLGKRYGYTF. Here the CDR3 DNA reads TGTGCCAGCAGTTTAGGCAAACGCTATGGCTACACCTTC.

The chain combines TRBV6-2 or TRBV6-3 with TRBJ1-6; D call uncertain. This CDR3 is 23 amino acids long. Trimming shortened V by 0 bases and J by 0 bases, and 27 bases separated the two germline ends. The germline CDR1 and CDR2 sequences are MNHEY and SVGEGT. CDR3 sequence reads: CASSYSDAHGLPRASSYNSPLHF. In nucleotides, the CDR3 is TGTGCCAGCAGTTACTCGGACGCTCATGGTCTGCCGCGAGCAAGCTCCTATAATTCACCCCTCCACTTT.

The table lists this clonotype with many counts. This sequence joins TRBV28 and TRBJ2-6, with TRBD1 as a possible D gene (6 bases). The CDR3 consists of 17 residues. Trimming cost V 6 bases and J 1 base, with 16 bases left between them. CDR1 and CDR2 from the germline V gene are MDHEN and SYDVKM. This CDR3 is CASSGGQSSSGANVLTF. The DNA for the CDR3 is TGTGCCAGCAGCGGTGGACAGTCAAGTTCTGGGGCCAACGTCCTGACTTTC.

In this sample, this clonotype turned up many times. This rearrangement joins TRBV29-1 to TRBJ1-1; D remains unclear. Germline CDR1 reads SQVTM; CDR2 reads ANQGSEA. The CDR3 runs to 12 residues. Trimming took off 4 bases at V and 0 bases at J, with 6 bases between the two ends. The CDR3 bases are TGCAGCGTTGGTAACATGAACACTGAAGCTTTCTTT. It translates to CSVGNMNTEAFF.

A few counts support this clonotype. The CDR3 spells CASENEKLFF. CDR3 bases: TGTGCCAGCGAGAATGAAAAACTGTTTTTT. The chain couples TRBV6-1 to TRBJ1-4, with D unresolved. Germline CDR1 MNHNS, CDR2 SASEGT. V was clipped by 8 bases and J by 5 bases, with 3 bases between them. The CDR3 extends over 10 amino acids.

V gene TRBV12-3 or TRBV12-4 combines with J gene TRBJ2-2, with 8 nucleotides matching TRBD2. This CDR3 region has 16 residues. With 6 bases clipped from V and 2 bases from J, the junction kept 8 bases outside the gene matches. CDR3 in DNA: TGTGCCAGCAGCAAGGGACTAGTATCAAACACCGGGGAGCTGTTTTTT. Translated: CASSKGLVSNTGELFF.

This clonotype was seen a few times. The gene calls are TRBV6-5 and TRBJ1-4; TRBD1 might be the D (6 bases). The CDR3 spans 19 residues. With 3 bases removed from V and 4 bases from J, the gap between germline ends came to 24 bases. Germline V gene sequence: CDR1 MNHEY, CDR2 SVGAGI. CDR3 protein: CASSYPSKTGSWGNEKLFF. Written as DNA, the CDR3 is TGTGCCAGCAGTTATCCCTCCAAAACAGGGTCATGGGGTAATGAAAAACTGTTTTTT.

This clonotype was detected many times. The chain couples TRBV28 to TRBJ2-3; 15 bases are shared with TRBD2. The CDR3 covers 18 residues. V lost 4 bases and J lost 8; bases outside the gene matches: 13. Germline assignment: CDR1 MDHEN and CDR2 SYDVKM. CDR3 DNA: TGTGCCAGCAGTTCCCCCGGGACTAGCGGGGGGAGTCGCGGTACGCAGTATTTT. This gives the protein CASSSPGTSGGSRGTQYF.

This clonotype was seen only a few times. The rearrangement uses TRBV3-1 and TRBJ2-1; no firm D call. The germline gives CDR1 LGHDT, CDR2 YNNKEL (reference sequence). V lost 1 base to trimming and J lost 6 bases, with 7 bases between them. The CDR3 contains 13 residues. The CDR3 here is CASSQVIGNEQFF. The CDR3 nucleotides are TGTGCCAGCAGCCAAGTTATCGGCAATGAGCAGTTCTTC.

This clonotype was picked up a small number of times. The gene calls are TRBV4-1 and TRBJ2-7; possible D gene TRBD2, 5 bases. Trimming left V 0 bases short and J 5 bases short, with 14 bases between. The CDR3 loop spans 15 amino acids. CDR1 and CDR2 from the germline V gene are MGHRA and YSYEKL. The DNA of the CDR3 is TGCGCCAGCAGCCAAGAAACGGGATTCGGGGACGAGCAGTACTTC. Protein sequence: CASSQETGFGDEQYF.

This chain joins TRBV4-3 and TRBJ1-4; D is undetermined. Germline V CDR1 and CDR2: LGHNA, YSLEER. The CDR3 covers 16 residues. The V end lost 0 bases, the J end lost 4 bases, and 12 bases lay between the germline ends. CDR3 bases: TGCGCCAGCAGCCAAGAAATGGGGAGTCTTAATGAAAAACTGTTTTTT. This gives the protein CASSQEMGSLNEKLFF.

This clonotype was counted between two and nine times. The chain joins TRBV10-3 to TRBJ2-7, with a possible D match to TRBD2 (5 bases). Germline assignment: CDR1 ENHRY and CDR2 SYGVKD. The CDR3 length is 17 residues. Trimming stripped 2 bases from V and 0 bases from J, with 17 bases between. The DNA for the CDR3 is TGTGCCATCAGTGAGGTCAGGTCAACGAGGGCCTCCTACGAGCAGTACTTC. Translated, it gives CAISEVRSTRASYEQYF.